This T cell receptor (beta chain) was sequenced during a study of cytomegalovirus exposure and HLA in healthy donors. Study observations and caveats: Later on, an analysis showed TCR association rates differing by HLA locus, with DRB1 the most and HLA-C the fewest.

Comments on this clone: Its specificity is not known.

It was with 60 Vbeta and 13 Jbeta primers that the PCR ran. In the original processing: Later, tens of millions of unique TCR beta chains were counted in an analysis, and about 10 million of them were shared. Profiled with immunoSEQ multiplex PCR; TCRdb holds only in-frame clones, not every one. The V and J calls and clone size were taken over from that table, and D and trimming were inferred from the DNA. This sample yields around 120,000 clones, of which about 63% are seen a single time; approximately 1.5% belongs to the top ten. Germline V gene sequence: CDR1 SGHTA, CDR2 FQGNSA. CDR3 length equals 13 residues. V lost 0 bases and J lost 5, with 7 bases in between.

V usage is TRBV7-2 and J usage is TRBJ2-5; D gene uncertain. The clonotype comes from a man younger than 40 in good health and CMV-seropositive. Sequences were obtained from PBMCs. The DNA of the CDR3 is TGTGCCAGCAGCTTAGCGGCATGGGAGACCCAGTACTTC. It yields the protein CASSLAAWETQYF.